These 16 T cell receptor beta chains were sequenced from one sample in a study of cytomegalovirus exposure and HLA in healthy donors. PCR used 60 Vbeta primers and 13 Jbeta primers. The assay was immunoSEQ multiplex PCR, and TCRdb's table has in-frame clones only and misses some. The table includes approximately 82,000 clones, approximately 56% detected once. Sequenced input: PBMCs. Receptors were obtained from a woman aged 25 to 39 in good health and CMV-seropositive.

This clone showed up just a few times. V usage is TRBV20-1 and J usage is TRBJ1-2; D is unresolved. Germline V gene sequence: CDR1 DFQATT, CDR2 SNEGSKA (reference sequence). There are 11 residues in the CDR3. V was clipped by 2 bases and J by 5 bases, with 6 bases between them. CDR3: CSARSEYGYTF. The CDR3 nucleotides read TGCAGTGCTAGATCCGAGTATGGCTACACCTTC.

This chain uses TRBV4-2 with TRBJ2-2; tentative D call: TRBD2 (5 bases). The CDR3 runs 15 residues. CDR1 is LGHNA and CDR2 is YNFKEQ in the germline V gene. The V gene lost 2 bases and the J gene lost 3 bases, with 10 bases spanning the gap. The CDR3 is CASSQYYGDTGELFF. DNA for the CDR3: TGTGCCAGCAGCCAATATTACGGGGACACCGGGGAGCTGTTTTTT.

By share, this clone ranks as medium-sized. The CDR3 nucleotides are TGTGCCAGCAGCTTAGTGGGACAGGGGACCTACGAGCAGTACTTC. Protein: CASSLVGQGTYEQYF. The rearrangement links TRBV7-2 to TRBJ2-7, with 10 bases lining up with TRBD1. The V gene's germline CDR1 is SGHTA and CDR2 FQGNSA. V was pared by 1 base and J by 2 bases, with 2 bases of the junction left unmatched. The CDR3 runs to 15 residues.

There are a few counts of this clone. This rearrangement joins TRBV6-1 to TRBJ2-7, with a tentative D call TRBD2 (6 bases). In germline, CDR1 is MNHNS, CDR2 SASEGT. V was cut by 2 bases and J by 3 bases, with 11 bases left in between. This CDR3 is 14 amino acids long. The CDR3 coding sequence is TGTGCCAGCAGTGAATATGGAGGGCTCTACGAGCAGTACTTC. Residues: CASSEYGGLYEQYF.

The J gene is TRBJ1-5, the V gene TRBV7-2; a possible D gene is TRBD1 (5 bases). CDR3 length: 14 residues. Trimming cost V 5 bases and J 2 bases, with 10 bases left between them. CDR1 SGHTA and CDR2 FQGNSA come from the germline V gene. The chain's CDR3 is CASSLRDGNQPQHF. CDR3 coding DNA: TGTGCCAGCAGCCTGCGGGACGGCAATCAGCCCCAGCATTTT.

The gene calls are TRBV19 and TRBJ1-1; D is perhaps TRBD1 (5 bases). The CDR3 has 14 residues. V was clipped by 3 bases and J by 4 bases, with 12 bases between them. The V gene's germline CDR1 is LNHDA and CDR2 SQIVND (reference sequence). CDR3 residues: CASSMGTGSTEAFF. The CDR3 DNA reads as TGTGCCAGTAGTATGGGCACAGGAAGCACTGAAGCTTTCTTT. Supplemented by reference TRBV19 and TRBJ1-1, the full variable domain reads DGGITQSPKYLFRKEGQNVTLSCEQNLNHDAMYWYRQDPGQGLRLIYYSQIVNDFQKGDIAEGYSVSREKKESFPLTVTSAQKNPTAFYLCASSMGTGSTEAFFGQGTRLTVV.

The CDR3 protein is CASSPTGGGLNEQFF. In DNA form, the CDR3 reads TGTGCCAGCAGCCCCACGGGCGGGGGGCTCAATGAGCAGTTCTTC. The V call is TRBV6-5, the J call TRBJ2-1; 8 bases are shared with TRBD2. The length of the CDR3 is 15 residues. The germline V gene has CDR1 MNHEY and CDR2 SVGAGI. Losses at the gene ends were 6 bases for V and 6 bases for J; bases not matched to a gene: 10.

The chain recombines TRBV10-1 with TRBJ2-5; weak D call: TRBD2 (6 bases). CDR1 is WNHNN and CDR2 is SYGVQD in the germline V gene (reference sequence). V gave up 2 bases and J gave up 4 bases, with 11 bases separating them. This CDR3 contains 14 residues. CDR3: CASSEGTSPETQYF. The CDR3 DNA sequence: TGCGCCAGCAGTGAGGGGACTTCACCAGAGACCCAGTACTTC.

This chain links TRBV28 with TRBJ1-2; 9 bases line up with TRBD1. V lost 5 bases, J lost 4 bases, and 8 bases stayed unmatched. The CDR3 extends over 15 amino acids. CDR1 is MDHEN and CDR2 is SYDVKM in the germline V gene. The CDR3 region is CASSLPRGQGYGYTF. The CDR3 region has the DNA TGTGCCAGCAGTCTGCCTCGGGGACAGGGCTATGGCTACACCTTC.

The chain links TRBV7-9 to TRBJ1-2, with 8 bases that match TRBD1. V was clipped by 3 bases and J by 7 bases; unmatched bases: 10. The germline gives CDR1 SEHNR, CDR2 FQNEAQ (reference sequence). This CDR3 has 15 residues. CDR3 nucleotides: TGTGCCAGCAGCTTTCAACAGGGGGGTTCCTCTGGCTACACCTTC. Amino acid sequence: CASSFQQGGSSGYTF.

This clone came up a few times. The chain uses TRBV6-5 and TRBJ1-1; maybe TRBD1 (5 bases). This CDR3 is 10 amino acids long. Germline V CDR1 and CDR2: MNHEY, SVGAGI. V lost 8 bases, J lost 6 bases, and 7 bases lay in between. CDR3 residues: CASGAPEAFF. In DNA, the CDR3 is TGTGCCAGCGGGGCACCTGAAGCTTTCTTT.

CDR3 in amino acids: CASSVGRGRWSPLHF. In DNA, the CDR3 is TGTGCCAGCAGTGTTGGCAGGGGGAGATGGTCACCCCTCCACTTT. The rearrangement joins TRBV25-1 to TRBJ1-6; TRBD1 agrees at 7 bases. Germline V gene lookup returns CDR1 MGHDK and CDR2 SYGVNS. CDR3 length: 15 residues. J gave up 10 bases and V 4 bases, and 10 bases lay outside the gene matches.

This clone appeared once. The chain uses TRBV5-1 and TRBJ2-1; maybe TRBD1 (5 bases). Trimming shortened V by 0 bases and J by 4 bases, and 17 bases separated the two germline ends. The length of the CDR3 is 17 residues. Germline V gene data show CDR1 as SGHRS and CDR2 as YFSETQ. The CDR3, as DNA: TGCGCCAGCAGCTTGGTTGTTCAGGGAATGTCTTACAATGAGCAGTTCTTC. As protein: CASSLVVQGMSYNEQFF.

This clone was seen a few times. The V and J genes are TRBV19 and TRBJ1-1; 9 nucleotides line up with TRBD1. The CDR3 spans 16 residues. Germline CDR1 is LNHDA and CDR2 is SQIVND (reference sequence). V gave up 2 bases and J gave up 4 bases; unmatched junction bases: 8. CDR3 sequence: CASSISSGTGLTEAFF. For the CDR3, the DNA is TGTGCCAGTAGTATATCATCCGGGACAGGGCTCACTGAAGCTTTCTTT.

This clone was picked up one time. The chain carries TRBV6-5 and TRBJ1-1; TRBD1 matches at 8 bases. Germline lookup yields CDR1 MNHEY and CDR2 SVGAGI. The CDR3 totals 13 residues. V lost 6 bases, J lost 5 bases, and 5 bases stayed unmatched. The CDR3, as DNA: TGTGCCAGCAGCTTCACAGGGGGGACTGAAGCTTTCTTT. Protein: CASSFTGGTEAFF.

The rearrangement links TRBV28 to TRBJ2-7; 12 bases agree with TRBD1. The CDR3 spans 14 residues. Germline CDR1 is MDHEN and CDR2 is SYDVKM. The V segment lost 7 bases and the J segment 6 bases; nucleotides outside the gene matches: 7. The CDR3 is CASTTGTGGSEQYF. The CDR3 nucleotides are TGTGCCAGCACTACCGGGACAGGGGGCAGCGAGCAGTACTTC.